This entry concerns a single T cell receptor (beta chain). Its antigen is not known. The CDR3 contains 14 residues. V lost 7 bases to trimming and J lost 2 bases; unmatched junction nucleotides: 6. CDR1 is SGHRS and CDR2 is YFSETQ in the germline V gene. The sample belongs to a study of cytomegalovirus exposure and HLA in healthy donors. Overall study findings and caveats: In a later analysis, DRB1 alleles had the most associated TCRs; HLA-C alleles the fewest. Productive status was seen about 90% or about 30% of the time for most TCR beta V segments in an earlier analysis.

This PCR relied on a set of 60 Vbeta primers and 13 Jbeta primers. Some clones are missing from TCRdb's copy, which holds only in-frame ones; the method was immunoSEQ multiplex PCR. The sample has some 150,000 clones, 70% to 80% seen once; the top ten hold less than 1%. The J gene is TRBJ2-7, the V gene TRBV5-1, with 10 bases fitting TRBD1. The clonotype originates from a female donor in good health and CMV-seronegative. The sequenced sample was PBMCs. The CDR3 DNA follows: TGCGCCAGCGCCGGACAGGGGGTCACCTACGAGCAGTACTTC. Translating gives CASAGQGVTYEQYF.